Shown below are 10 T cell receptor beta chains from a single sample sequenced in a study of low-dose radiotherapy and immunotherapy resistance in tumors (dated by TCRdb to about 2022). These reads were obtained on an Illumina HiSeq 2500. First-strand cDNA was synthesized with Superscript III and a set of TRAV- and TRBV-specific primers, covering both TCRalpha and TCRbeta chains. TCRs were amplified with Phusion for about 18 PCR cycles using a constant-region primer together with the adapter attached to the V primers. Clones were called with MiXCR by TCRdb after fastp trimmed the public reads at Q25, and only in-frame beta chains were retained. Merged by CDR3 protein, the rows form single entries marked with the most common genes and DNA. This sample gives tens of thousands of distinct CDR3 sequences in total; 31% of them show up just once. The ten largest make up 11% of the sample. The sample's time point label is to be understood as: before trial treatment.

This sample comprised PBMCs, obtained before treatment. These receptors all come from a female donor with ovarian cancer.

On this clonotype itself: A read error likely explains this, since a far larger clone differs by one base. The J gene is TRBJ2-1, the V gene TRBV14, with no clear D. Germline V gene sequence: CDR1 SGHDN, CDR2 FVKESK. There are 13 residues in the CDR3. V lost 4 bases, J lost 10 bases, and 14 bases lay in between. The CDR3, as DNA: TGTGCCAGCAGCCGCGTCCGTCACTACGAGCAGTTCTTC. Amino acid sequence: CASSRVRHYEQFF.

Concerning this clonotype: A far larger clone is one base from this, pointing to a likely read error. The chain links TRBV7-2 to TRBJ2-1; D remains ambiguous. CDR3 size: 13 residues. The germline CDR1 and CDR2 sequences are SGHTA and FQGNSA. Here the CDR3 DNA reads TGTGCCAGCAGCACCCGGGCCTTCAATGGGCAGTTCTTC. This translates into CASSTRAFNGQFF.

This sequence joins TRBV11-2 and TRBJ2-3; D is unclear. The CDR3 is 12 amino acids. Trimming cost V 4 bases and J 6 bases, with 8 bases left between them. CDR1 is SGHAT and CDR2 is FQNNGV in the germline V gene. CDR3 in amino acids: CASSSPRDTQYF. The CDR3, as DNA: TGTGCCAGCAGCTCCCCCAGGGATACGCAGTATTTT.

Concerning this clonotype: This likely stems from a read error, as it lies one base from a far larger clone. The chain has TRBV6-2 or TRBV6-3 and TRBJ2-1; 10 bases map to TRBD2. Germline lookup yields CDR1 MNHEY and CDR2 SVGEGT. Trimming at V came to 0 bases and at J to 10 bases, leaving 9 bases not matched to a gene. The CDR3 sequence is 16 residues long. The CDR3, as DNA: TGTGCCAGCAGTTACTCGAACGGTCTAGCGGGAGTCGAGCAGTTCTTC. Amino acid sequence: CASSYSNGLAGVEQFF.

The rearrangement joins TRBV5-1 to TRBJ2-7; D not resolved. The CDR3 runs to 14 residues. Trimming took 0 bases from V and 5 from J, leaving 12 bases between them. CDR1 is SGHRS and CDR2 is YFSETQ in the germline V gene. CDR3 loop: CASSLVPGTNEQYF. In DNA form, the CDR3 reads TGCGCCAGCAGCTTGGTTCCGGGTACCAACGAGCAGTACTTC. Full variable domain (rest looked up from reference TRBV5-1 and TRBJ2-7): KAGVTQTPRYLIKTRGQQVTLSCSPISGHRSVSWYQQTPGQGLQFLFEYFSETQRNKGNFPGRFSGRQFSNSRSEMNVSTLELGDSALYLCASSLVPGTNEQYFGPGTRLTVT.

Remarks on this clonotype: Since a far larger clone is one base different, this is likely a read error. It is likely a read error, because the conserved phenylalanine at the end of the CDR3 is missing. The genes are TRBV28 and TRBJ2-7, with TRBD1 matching over 8 bases. The J call may be wrong; the DNA end is better matched by TRBJ2-1. The germline V gene has CDR1 MDHEN and CDR2 SYDVKM. The CDR3 loop spans 16 amino acids. The CDR3 reads CASSRRTGHVYNEQFL. The CDR3 bases are TGTGCCAGCAGTCGTCGGACAGGGCACGTTTACAATGAGCAGTTCCTC.

This clonotype was picked up many times. The V call is TRBV28, the J call TRBJ2-4; perhaps TRBD2 as D (6 bases). V dropped 3 bases and J dropped 0 bases, with 9 bases sitting between them. Germline values: CDR1 MDHEN, CDR2 SYDVKM. The CDR3 runs 15 residues. Written as DNA, the CDR3 is TGTGCCAGCAGTTTCCGGGGGTTAGCCAAAAACATTCAGTACTTC. This encodes CASSFRGLAKNIQYF.

This clonotype was detected ten times or more. The chain uses TRBV4-3 and TRBJ2-2; TRBD2 aligns across 10 bases. The CDR3 loop spans 17 amino acids. Per germline, CDR1 LGHNA and CDR2 YSLEER. Unmatched junction bases numbered 4, after V lost 3 bases and J lost 0 bases. The CDR3 sequence is CASSQGTSGANTGELFF. The DNA for the CDR3 is TGCGCCAGCAGCCAGGGAACTAGCGGGGCGAACACCGGGGAGCTGTTTTTT.

This clonotype has at least ten counts. The chain joins TRBV30 to TRBJ1-1, with D maybe TRBD1 (6 bases). CDR1 and CDR2 (germline): GTSNPN, SVGIG (reference sequence). Trimming removed 4 bases at V and 5 bases at J, with 8 bases between. The CDR3 runs to 11 residues. CDR3 sequence reads: CAWTGETEAFF. The CDR3 DNA sequence: TGTGCCTGGACAGGGGAAACTGAAGCTTTCTTT. Complete variable domain (other parts from reference TRBV30 and TRBJ1-1): SQTIHQWPATLVQPVGSPLSLECTVEGTSNPNLYWYRQAAGRGLQLLFYSVGIGQISSEVPQNLSASRPQDRQFILSSKKLLLSDSGFYLCAWTGETEAFFGQGTRLTVV.

This clonotype was seen at least ten times. The chain carries TRBV5-1 and TRBJ2-7, with no clear D. The V gene lost 0 bases and the J gene lost 2 bases, with 18 bases spanning the gap. This CDR3 contains 17 residues. The germline V gene encodes CDR1 SGHRS and CDR2 YFSETQ. This CDR3 reads CASSLAATSTSTYEQYF. In DNA form, the CDR3 reads TGCGCCAGCAGCTTGGCGGCGACCTCGACCTCAACCTACGAGCAGTACTTC.